This T cell receptor beta chain is from a study of T cells in Graves' hyperthyroidism and ophthalmopathy. This clonotype was seen at least ten times. RNA transcripts gave rise to amplified TCR beta CDR3 regions. The TCR CDR3 first-round RT-PCR relied on the HTBI primer set. TCRdb independently ran MiXCR on the multiplex PCR reads; one entry per CDR3 protein. Found here are hundreds of thousands of distinct CDR3 sequences, approximately 15% of them singletons; the top ten hold around 3.3%. The source of this sequence is a woman in her forties with Graves' ophthalmopathy. Sequencing was performed on blood.

The CDR3 protein is CASRLGAVYSPLHF. The CDR3 region has the DNA TGTGCCAGCAGACTAGGGGCAGTCTATTCACCCCTCCACTTT. V and J are TRBV28 and TRBJ1-6; D is perhaps TRBD1 (5 bases). Trimming stripped 6 bases from V and 8 bases from J, with 14 bases between. From germline, CDR1 is MDHEN and CDR2 SYDVKM. The CDR3 is made up of 14 amino acids.